This TCR beta chain came from a study of T cells after yellow fever vaccination. This clonotype was found many times. A single record per CDR3 protein comes from TCRdb applying MiXCR to the 5' RACE reads. The data show under 150,000 distinct CDR3 sequences, 7.7% seen once. The sequence came from a man aged 30 to 45 who received the YFV17D yellow fever vaccine. The source material was CD4+ T cells sorted from PBMCs, sampled 5 days after the yellow fever booster vaccination.

The DNA for the CDR3 is TGTGCCAGCAGTTGGGCCTTTCATGGTGGCGAGACCCAGTACTTC. Encoded protein: CASSWAFHGGETQYF. The chain employs TRBV28 and TRBJ2-5; no clear D. CDR3 length: 15 residues. The germline V gene encodes CDR1 MDHEN and CDR2 SYDVKM. Between the trimmed V and J ends, which lost 4 bases and 5 bases, there was a span of 17 bases.